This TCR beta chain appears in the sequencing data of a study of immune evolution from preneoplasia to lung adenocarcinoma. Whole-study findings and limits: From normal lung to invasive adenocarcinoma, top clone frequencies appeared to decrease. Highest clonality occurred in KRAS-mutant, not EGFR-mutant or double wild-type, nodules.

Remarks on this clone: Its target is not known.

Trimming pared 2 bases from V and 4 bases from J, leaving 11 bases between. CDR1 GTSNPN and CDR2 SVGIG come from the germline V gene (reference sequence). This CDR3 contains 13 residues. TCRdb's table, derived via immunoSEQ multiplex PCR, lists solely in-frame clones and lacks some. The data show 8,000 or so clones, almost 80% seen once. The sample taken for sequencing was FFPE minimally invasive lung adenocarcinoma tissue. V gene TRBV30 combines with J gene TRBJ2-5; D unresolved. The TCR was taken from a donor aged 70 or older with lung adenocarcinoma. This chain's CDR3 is CAWSPGLRETQYF. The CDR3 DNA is TGTGCCTGGAGTCCAGGCCTGAGAGAGACCCAGTACTTC.